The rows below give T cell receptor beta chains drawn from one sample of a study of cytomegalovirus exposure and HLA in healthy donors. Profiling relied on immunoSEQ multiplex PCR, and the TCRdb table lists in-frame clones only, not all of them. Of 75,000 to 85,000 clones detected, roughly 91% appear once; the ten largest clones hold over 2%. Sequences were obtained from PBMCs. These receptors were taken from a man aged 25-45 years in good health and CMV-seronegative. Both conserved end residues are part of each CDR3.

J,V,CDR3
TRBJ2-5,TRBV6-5,CASSHRGRRETQYF
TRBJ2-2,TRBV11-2,CASSLYFGTGGAGELFF
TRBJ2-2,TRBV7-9,CASSLVRGLRGGELFF
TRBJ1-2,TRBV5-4,CASSGSWGPLYGYTF
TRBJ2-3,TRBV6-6,CASSFFSGGAGDTQYF
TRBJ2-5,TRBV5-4,CASSPAGTQETQYF
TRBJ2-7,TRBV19,CASSNRQGLYEQYF
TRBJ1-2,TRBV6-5,CASSLSGGSNYGYTF
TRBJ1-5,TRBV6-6,CASSYSDRNQPQHF
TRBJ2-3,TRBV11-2,CASSTGQGTHTDTQYF
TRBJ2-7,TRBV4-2,CASSQSSREAYEQYF
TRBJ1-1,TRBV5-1,CASSLGLETFF
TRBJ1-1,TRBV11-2,CASSPWLYRENTEAFF
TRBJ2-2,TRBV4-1,CASSQTGQSRTGELFF
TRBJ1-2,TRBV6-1,CATSRDTNNYGYTF
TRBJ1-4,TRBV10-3,CAISESGGGANEKLFF
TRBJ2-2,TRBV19,CASNDRQHTGELFF
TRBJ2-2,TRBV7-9,CASSRDSTGELFF
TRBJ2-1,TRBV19,CASSISNEQFF
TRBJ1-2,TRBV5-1,CASSPDRGYGYTF
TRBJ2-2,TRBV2,CASSDGGELFF
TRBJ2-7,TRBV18,CASSPSTGNYEQYF
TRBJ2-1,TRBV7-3,CASSLFGGDDNEQFF
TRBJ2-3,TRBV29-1,CSVDWNPGQDTDTQYF